The next 30 T cell receptor beta chains were all read from a single sample in a study of blood T cells in healthy people across ages (dated by TCRdb to between 2015 and 2017). The library was obtained by 5' RACE. TCRdb shows the sequencer as Illumina HiSeq 2500. A second PCR of about 6 to 11 cycles was performed with a sample-barcoded 5' primer and a J-beta primer mix. TCRdb reprocessing: public reads trimmed at Q25 with fastp, clones called with MiXCR, in-frame beta chains kept. Identical CDR3 proteins give one entry, which carries the most common genes and DNA. The sample profile shows about 1.4 million distinct CDR3 sequences; approximately 60% of them were found once. The biggest ten clones account for 5% to 7% of the sample. The specimen sequenced was blood. The receptors were gathered from a man younger than 35 in good health.

The chain combines TRBV4-3 with TRBJ2-7; 8 positions agree with TRBD1. The germline V gene has CDR1 LGHNA and CDR2 YSLEER. V dropped 3 bases and J dropped 2; count of bases not matched to a gene: 3. This CDR3 region has 14 residues. The DNA for the CDR3 is TGCGCCAGCAGCCAGGCGGACAGGGCCTACGAGCAGTACTTC. Translation: CASSQADRAYEQYF.

V gene TRBV28 combines with J gene TRBJ2-2; TRBD1 matches at 9 bases. The CDR3 is 15 residues long. The germline gives CDR1 MDHEN, CDR2 SYDVKM. Unmatched junction bases numbered 8, after V lost 5 bases and J lost 7 bases. The CDR3 sequence: CASSDTGGAGGELFF. In nucleotides, the CDR3 is TGTGCCAGCAGTGATACAGGGGGCGCAGGCGGGGAGCTGTTTTTT.

The V and J genes are TRBV20-1 and TRBJ2-1; possible D gene TRBD1, 5 bases. TRBJ2-7 matches the DNA end more closely, so the J call is doubtful. Germline V CDR1 and CDR2: DFQATT, SNEGSKA (reference sequence). This CDR3 region has 13 residues. The CDR3 loop is CSATTQVTYEQYF. In nucleotides, the CDR3 is TGCAGTGCTACTACACAGGTTACCTACGAGCAGTACTTC.

The DNA for the CDR3 is TGCAGTGCTCCGGGACAGAGCACAGATACGCAGTATTTT. Its translation: CSAPGQSTDTQYF. This chain uses TRBV20-1 with TRBJ2-3; 7 bases line up with TRBD1. This CDR3 region has 13 residues. Germline V gene sequence: CDR1 DFQATT, CDR2 SNEGSKA (reference sequence). Unmatched junction bases numbered 2, after V lost 5 bases and J lost 0 bases.

The V gene is TRBV5-1, the J gene TRBJ2-7; D is unclear. Germline V gene data show CDR1 as SGHRS and CDR2 as YFSETQ. The ends were cut back, 4 bases at V and 2 bases at J, with 13 bases in the middle. This CDR3 is 14 amino acids long. The CDR3 DNA reads as TGCGCCAGCAGCCCCCGGACCAAAACCTACGAGCAGTACTTC. Translation gives CASSPRTKTYEQYF.

This rearrangement joins TRBV20-1 to TRBJ2-3, with 10 nucleotides matching TRBD2. From germline, CDR1 is DFQATT and CDR2 SNEGSKA (reference sequence). The CDR3 loop spans 16 amino acids. V lost 5 bases and J lost 2; bases outside the gene matches: 10. The CDR3, as DNA: TGCAGTGCTTCCGATACTCTAGCGGGGGTCACAGATACGCAGTATTTT. Its protein product is CSASDTLAGVTDTQYF.

The V call is TRBV12-3 or TRBV12-4, the J call TRBJ2-7; possibly TRBD2 for D (6 bases). The J call may be faulty, since TRBJ2-5 better matches the DNA end. The CDR3 has 14 residues. The CDR3 spells CASSLGAGGETQYF. CDR3 nucleotides: TGTGCCAGCAGTTTAGGGGCAGGAGGGGAGACCCAGTACTTC.

The chain carries TRBV2 and TRBJ2-6, with D perhaps being TRBD1 or TRBD2 (5 bases each). This CDR3 has 16 residues. Germline CDR1 is SNHLY and CDR2 is FYNNEI. V lost 6 bases to trimming and J lost 2 bases, with 14 bases between them. In DNA, the CDR3 is TGTGCCAGCAGACGTGGGACGGTTGCTGGGGCCAACGTCCTGACTTTC. Amino acid sequence: CASRRGTVAGANVLTF.

This clonotype was seen more than once but under ten times. This chain uses TRBV6-2 or TRBV6-3 with TRBJ2-5; 8 bases are shared with TRBD2. Germline assignment: CDR1 MNHEY and CDR2 SVGEGT. This CDR3 contains 15 residues. The V and J ends lost 3 bases and 4 bases, in that order; junction bases with no gene match: 7. Written as DNA, the CDR3 is TGTGCCAGCAGTTATACTAGCGGAGCCGCAGAGACCCAGTACTTC. It encodes CASSYTSGAAETQYF.

This clonotype was observed once. This chain joins TRBV21-1 and TRBJ1-2; the DNA was not compared with TRBD1, the D call given in the table. TRBV21-1 is classified as a pseudogene. The CDR3 contains 13 residues. The CDR3, as DNA: TGTGCCAGCAAGACAGGGGTGGGGTATGGCTACACCTTC. Protein sequence: CASKTGVGYGYTF.

J is TRBJ2-1 and V is TRBV12-3 or TRBV12-4, with D hard to call. There are 13 residues in the CDR3. Deletions cut 3 bases from V and 6 bases from J, with 9 bases between. DNA of the CDR3: TGTGCCAGCAGTTTTTCCAGTCCCAATGAGCAGTTCTTC. It is translated as CASSFSSPNEQFF.

The chain has TRBV21-1 and TRBJ2-1; the listed D gene, TRBD2, was not tested against the DNA. TRBV21-1 is assigned pseudogene status. CDR3 length: 18 residues. The CDR3 spells CASSKSRLAGGLDNEQFF. CDR3 DNA: TGTGCCAGCAGCAAATCCCGTTTGGCGGGAGGGCTGGATAATGAGCAGTTCTTC.

On this clonotype: One end of the junction does not line up with germline, which may come from a read error. The rearrangement uses TRBV6-5 and TRBJ2-6, with 8 bases matching TRBD2. CDR1 MNHEY and CDR2 SVGAGI come from the germline V gene. The CDR3 loop spans 15 amino acids. CDR3 in DNA: TGTGCCAGCAGTTACTCAGGGCGGGGGGCCAACGCCCTGACTTTC. Encoded protein: CASSYSGRGANALTF.

In this sample, this clonotype turned up a few times. The rearrangement links TRBV6-5 to TRBJ1-6; tentatively, D is TRBD1 (5 bases). Germline CDR1 is MNHEY and CDR2 is SVGAGI. V was shortened by 6 bases and J by 9 bases, with 21 bases between the two germline ends. The CDR3 consists of 16 residues. Here the CDR3 reads CASRPRTPGLGSPLHF. CDR3 DNA: TGTGCCAGCAGGCCCCGGACGCCAGGGTTAGGTTCACCCCTCCACTTT.

The chain links TRBV20-1 to TRBJ2-1; D uncertain. Per germline, CDR1 DFQATT and CDR2 SNEGSKA (reference sequence). The CDR3 sequence is 15 residues long. Trimming removed 5 bases from V and 0 bases from J, with 14 bases in between. As DNA, the CDR3 is TGCAGTGCTTGGCGCGGAAGAAGCTCCTACAATGAGCAGTTCTTC. Its protein product is CSAWRGRSSYNEQFF.

Turning to this clonotype: Because the CDR3's place on the DNA is in doubt, the DNA is left out and the CDR3 is given as listed by TCRdb. This rearrangement joins TRBV6-2 or TRBV6-3 to TRBJ1-2; TRBD1, the table's D call, lacks a check against the DNA. Germline V gene sequence: CDR1 MNHEY, CDR2 SVGEGT. Ends included, the CDR3 has 15 residues. CDR3: CASSSSTFPIHGYTF.

The gene calls are TRBV6-1 and TRBJ2-7; D remains unclear. Germline V CDR1 and CDR2: MNHNS, SASEGT. This CDR3 contains 14 residues. V lost 5 bases, J lost 0 bases, and 11 bases lay in between. The CDR3 loop is CASSSSPISYEQYF. CDR3 in DNA: TGTGCCAGCAGTTCCTCCCCAATCTCCTACGAGCAGTACTTC.

This chain uses TRBV4-1 with TRBJ2-1, with 8 bases fitting TRBD2. Germline trimming cut 1 base from V and 4 bases from J; bases unmatched to any gene: 3. This CDR3 contains 15 residues. Germline V gene sequence: CDR1 MGHRA, CDR2 YSYEKL. In DNA, the CDR3 is TGCGCCAGCAGCCAAGGTAGCGGGACTTACAATGAGCAGTTCTTC. Translation: CASSQGSGTYNEQFF.

This sequence joins TRBV6-5 and TRBJ1-5; unclear D gene. The CDR3 sequence is 15 residues long. Trimming cost V 0 bases and J 3 bases, with 9 bases left between them. Per germline, CDR1 MNHEY and CDR2 SVGAGI. In nucleotides, the CDR3 is TGTGCCAGCAGTTACTCGAGGCCTGACAATCAGCCCCAGCATTTT. Amino acids: CASSYSRPDNQPQHF.

The chain's CDR3 is CASNSGLANNEQFF. The CDR3 DNA sequence: TGTGCCAGCAACTCGGGACTAGCTAACAATGAGCAGTTCTTC. The J gene is TRBJ2-1, the V gene TRBV2, with 9 bases fitting TRBD2. This CDR3 spans 14 amino acids. Trimming cost V 7 bases and J 5 bases; bases outside gene matches: 6. CDR1 and CDR2 (germline): SNHLY, FYNNEI.

The chain employs TRBV4-2 and TRBJ1-2; D remains ambiguous. The germline gives CDR1 LGHNA, CDR2 YNFKEQ. The CDR3 contains 12 residues. Trimming shortened V by 10 bases and J by 3 bases, and 12 bases separated the two germline ends. Here the CDR3 DNA reads TGTGCCACCCTCGGACGAGACTATGGCTACACCTTC. Protein: CATLGRDYGYTF.

The chain combines TRBV7-8 with TRBJ2-4, with 8 bases identical to TRBD1. The J call may not be correct, given that the DNA end is closer to TRBJ2-7. This CDR3 is built from 15 residues. Germline V gene lookup returns CDR1 SGHVS and CDR2 FQNEAQ. CDR3 region: CASSFLSGTGDEQYF. The CDR3 bases are TGTGCCAGCAGCTTTTTATCTGGGACAGGTGACGAGCAGTACTTC.

In its sample, this clonotype was seen once. The V call is TRBV9, the J call TRBJ2-5; D may be TRBD2 (6 bases). Germline values: CDR1 SGDLS, CDR2 YYNGEE. The V end was cut by 7 bases, the J end by 1 base, with 14 bases between. The CDR3 totals 14 residues. In DNA, the CDR3 is TGTGCCAGCGGTCGGGGGACTCTCCAAGAGACCCAGTACTTC. Protein: CASGRGTLQETQYF.

The V and J genes are TRBV3-1 and TRBJ2-3; a weak D match, TRBD2 (5 bases). Per the germline V gene, CDR1 is LGHDT and CDR2 is YNNKEL (reference sequence). Trimming pared 0 bases from V and 5 bases from J, leaving 21 bases between. The CDR3 has 18 residues. As DNA, the CDR3 is TGTGCCAGCAGCCAAGAACACCGGGCTAGGGCGGGTCGAGATACGCAGTATTTT. Translating gives CASSQEHRARAGRDTQYF.

This clonotype was picked up many times. The chain couples TRBV27 to TRBJ1-6; TRBD1 matches 9 bases. Per germline, CDR1 MNHEY and CDR2 SMNVEV (reference sequence). The CDR3 has 15 residues. The V segment lost 0 bases and the J segment 8 bases; nucleotides outside the gene matches: 2. The CDR3 nucleotides read TGTGCCAGCAGTTTATCGGGACAGGGATATTCACCCCTCCACTTT. As protein: CASSLSGQGYSPLHF.

This chain uses TRBV20-1 with TRBJ2-7; D is undetermined. CDR3 length: 11 amino acids. The V gene lost 1 base and the J gene lost 7 bases, with 8 bases spanning the gap. Germline-derived CDR1 and CDR2 are DFQATT and SNEGSKA (reference sequence). The DNA for the CDR3 is TGCAGTGCTAGAGGGAGACATGAGCAGTACTTC. Protein product: CSARGRHEQYF.

This rearrangement joins TRBV29-1 to TRBJ2-2; 10 nucleotides align to TRBD2. The CDR3 is 13 residues long. V trimming: 6 bases; J trimming: 9 bases; junction bases outside the gene matches: 7. The germline CDR1 and CDR2 sequences are SQVTM and ANQGSEA. The CDR3 bases are TGCAGCGTGAGCGGGGGGGATGGCCGGGAGCTGTTTTTT. This translates into CSVSGGDGRELFF.

This clonotype came up once. V gene TRBV3-1 combines with J gene TRBJ2-5; D is ambiguous. V dropped 4 bases and J dropped 4 bases, with 19 bases sitting between them. The CDR3 covers 16 residues. Germline V gives CDR1 LGHDT, CDR2 YNNKEL (reference sequence). The CDR3: CASSPPFPRMGETQYF. Written as DNA, the CDR3 is TGTGCCAGCAGCCCCCCTTTCCCCCGGATGGGAGAGACCCAGTACTTC.

V and J are TRBV28 and TRBJ2-2; a possible D gene is TRBD2 (5 bases). This CDR3 contains 15 residues. The V end lost 4 bases, the J end lost 2 bases, and 11 bases lay between the germline ends. Germline V CDR1 and CDR2: MDHEN, SYDVKM. CDR3 amino acids: CASSSRGINTGELFF. The CDR3 DNA reads as TGTGCCAGCAGTTCCCGGGGAATCAACACCGGGGAGCTGTTTTTT.

This rearrangement joins TRBV5-1 to TRBJ2-1; D might be TRBD1 (6 bases). V gave up 0 bases and J gave up 4 bases, with 11 bases separating them. The CDR3 is made up of 15 amino acids. Germline V gives CDR1 SGHRS, CDR2 YFSETQ. The CDR3 coding sequence is TGCGCCAGCAGCTTGGCGGTGACAGGTTACAATGAGCAGTTCTTC. Translation gives CASSLAVTGYNEQFF.